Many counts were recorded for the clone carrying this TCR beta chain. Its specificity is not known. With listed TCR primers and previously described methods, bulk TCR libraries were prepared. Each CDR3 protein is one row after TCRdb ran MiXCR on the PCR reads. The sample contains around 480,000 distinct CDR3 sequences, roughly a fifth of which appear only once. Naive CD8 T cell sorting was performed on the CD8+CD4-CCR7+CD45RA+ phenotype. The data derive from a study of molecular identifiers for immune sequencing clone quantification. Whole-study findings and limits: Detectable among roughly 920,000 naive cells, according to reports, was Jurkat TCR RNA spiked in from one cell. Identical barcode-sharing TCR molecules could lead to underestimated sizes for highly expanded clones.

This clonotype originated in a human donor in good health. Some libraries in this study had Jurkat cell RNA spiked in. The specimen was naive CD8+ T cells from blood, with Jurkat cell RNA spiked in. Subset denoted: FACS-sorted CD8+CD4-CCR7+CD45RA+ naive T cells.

The CDR3 spells CASRGKNIQYF. CDR3 in DNA: TGTGCCAGCAGGGGCAAAAACATTCAGTACTTC. The V and J genes are TRBV6-1 and TRBJ2-4; D remains unclear. Trimming stripped 6 bases from V and 3 bases from J, with 3 bases between. Germline V gives CDR1 MNHNS, CDR2 SASEGT. The CDR3 has 11 residues.